This entry describes one T cell receptor beta chain. No antigen is known for it. The data belong to a study of CD8 T cells in ankylosing spondylitis. Regarding the study as a whole: Eight or nine highly homologous variants made up a TCR beta motif that seemed to typify ankylosing spondylitis blood. A number of the motif variants had already been described in reactive arthritis synovial fluid and blood.

The TCR beta libraries were generated through quantitative 5'-RACE incorporating molecular barcodes. Using its own MiXCR run on the 5' RACE reads, TCRdb lists one record per CDR3 protein. The sample carries around 340,000 distinct CDR3 sequences, roughly 22% recorded once. The CDR3 totals 14 residues. Trimming left V 1 base short and J 4 bases short, with 10 bases between. Germline-derived CDR1 and CDR2 are KGHSH and LQKENI. The sequencing input was blood, either unsorted or a sorted T cell fraction (not recorded which). The TCR originated in a male donor with ankylosing spondylitis or in good health (not recorded which). This chain connects TRBV18 to TRBJ1-1; D gene unclear. In DNA, the CDR3 is TGTGCCAGCTCACCACTTGTTCTCGGCACTGAAGCTTTCTTT. Translating it yields CASSPLVLGTEAFF.